This T cell receptor beta chain comes out of a study of naive and memory T cell subsets. Study-wide results and limits: RNA-based TCR counts may shift with T cell activation and differentiation. From naive to CM, EM and EMRA, diversity decreased and Gini increased. Over 85% of naive TCR sequences appeared only once, unlike memory subsets.

An equimolar mix of two oligonucleotides served as the beta constant-region primer for TRBC1 and TRBC2. Nested alpha and beta constant-region primers with the SP2 primer drove four PCR rounds on ligated cDNA. Ligation attached a single-stranded oligonucleotide with a 12-nucleotide UMI and the SP2 primer to the cDNA 3' end. Each CDR3 protein is one row after TCRdb ran MiXCR on the UMI-ligation and nested PCR reads. Here the sample spans some 83,000 distinct CDR3 sequences, roughly 9.3% being singletons. On this clonotype: Its cognate antigen is unknown.

This CDR3 has 15 amino acids. The J segment lost 4 bases and the V segment lost 7 bases, leaving 11 bases of the junction unmatched. Germline CDR1 and CDR2: GTSNPN and SVGIG (reference sequence). The V call is TRBV30, the J call TRBJ2-5, with 11 positions matching TRBD2. The TCR was taken from a human donor in good health. The specimen was naive CD8+ T cells from blood. The CDR3 here is CASDELAGDGETQYF. DNA for the CDR3: TGTGCCTCCGATGAACTAGCGGGAGATGGAGAGACCCAGTACTTC.